This TCR beta chain was retrieved from a study of Graves' ophthalmopathy and Graves' hyperthyroidism. On the study more broadly: At the time of initial diagnosis and before any treatment, peripheral blood was collected.

RNA served as the template for amplifying TCR beta CDR3 regions. HTBI-primed first-round RT-PCR preceded second-round multiplex PCR. TCRdb independently ran MiXCR on the multiplex PCR reads; one entry per CDR3 protein. The table records approximately 460,000 distinct CDR3 sequences, over 13% of them present only once. Every ophthalmopathy donor presented moderate-to-severe activity, CAS ≥3, NOSPECS ≥4 and duration under 3 months. Clinical symptoms, serum thyroxine, TRAb, thyroid ultrasound and orbital computed tomography formed the basis of diagnosis. The sequence derives from a woman between 25 and 40 years old with Graves' ophthalmopathy. The sample consisted of blood.

The CDR3 sequence: CASSLIREGRYEQYF. CDR3 nucleotide sequence: TGTGCCAGCAGTTTAATTCGGGAGGGCCGGTACGAGCAGTACTTC. This chain uses TRBV28 with TRBJ2-7, with 8 bases aligning to TRBD2. Trimming removed 2 bases from V and 4 bases from J; junction bases left unmatched: 7. Germline lookup yields CDR1 MDHEN and CDR2 SYDVKM. The CDR3 is 15 amino acids. The full variable domain, with the rest looked up from reference TRBV28 and TRBJ2-7, is DVKVTQSSRYLVKRTGEKVFLECVQDMDHENMFWYRQDPGLGLRLIYFSYDVKMKEKGDIPEGYSVSREKKERFSLILESASTNQTSMYLCASSLIREGRYEQYFGPGTRLTVT.